These 21 T cell receptor beta chains were sequenced from one sample in a study of blood T cell repertoires in COVID-19. The repertoire was sequenced with immunoSEQ multiplex PCR; TCRdb's copy has only in-frame clones and lacks some. The data hold about 80,000 clones, with roughly 80% observed a single time. What was sequenced was peripheral blood. Receptor source: a woman aged 80 or older with acute or convalescent COVID-19.

The V call is TRBV7-2, the J call TRBJ1-4, with TRBD1 identical over 9 bases. The V segment lost 1 base and the J segment 7 bases; nucleotides outside the gene matches: 4. Germline V gene data show CDR1 as SGHTA and CDR2 as FQGNSA. The length of the CDR3 is 15 residues. The CDR3 reads CASSLDGTGREKLFF. The CDR3 DNA reads TGTGCCAGCAGCTTAGATGGGACAGGGCGTGAAAAACTGTTTTTT.

The V and J genes are TRBV5-8 and TRBJ2-2, with TRBD1 matching over 11 bases. This CDR3 has 15 residues. CDR1 and CDR2 from the germline V gene are SGHTS and YDEGEE. V lost 5 bases, J lost 11 bases, and 11 bases stayed unmatched. CDR3 residues: CASRPGQGVPKELFF. Written as DNA, the CDR3 is TGTGCCAGCAGGCCGGGACAGGGGGTTCCGAAAGAGCTGTTTTTT.

The chain carries TRBV3-1 (or the pseudogene TRBV3-2) and TRBJ2-1; 15 nucleotides align to TRBD2. Germline CDR1 LGHDT, CDR2 YNNKEL (reference sequence). The CDR3 is 15 amino acids. The V and J ends lost 5 bases and 15 bases, in that order; junction bases with no gene match: 11. CDR3 sequence: CASSFAGLAGGQGFF. The CDR3 DNA reads TGTGCCAGCAGCTTTGCGGGACTAGCGGGGGGACAGGGGTTCTTC.

The rearrangement uses TRBV15 and TRBJ1-1; 11 bases are shared with TRBD1. Germline V gene lookup returns CDR1 LNHNV and CDR2 YYDKDF (reference sequence). CDR3 length: 15 amino acids. Unmatched junction bases numbered 3, after V lost 3 bases and J lost 3 bases. The CDR3 bases are TGTGCCACCAGCAGGTGGGGACAGGGGGACACTGAAGCTTTCTTT. As protein: CATSRWGQGDTEAFF. The whole variable domain, filled in from reference TRBV15 and TRBJ1-1, reads DAMVIQNPRYQVTQFGKPVTLSCSQTLNHNVMYWYQQKSSQAPKLLFHYYDKDFNNEADTPDNFQSRRPNTSFCFLDIRSPGLGDTAMYLCATSRWGQGDTEAFFGQGTRLTVV.

The chain recombines TRBV2 with TRBJ2-2; no clear D. The V end lost 7 bases, the J end lost 1 base, and 10 bases lay between the germline ends. Looked up from germline, CDR1 is SNHLY and CDR2 is FYNNEI. The CDR3 sequence is 14 residues long. Here the CDR3 DNA reads TGTGCCAGCAAAACAGAAAAGAACACCGGGGAGCTGTTTTTT. Its translation is CASKTEKNTGELFF.

The chain couples TRBV11-3 to TRBJ2-1; D possibly corresponds to TRBD1 (6 bases). The V gene lost 5 bases and the J gene lost 5 bases, with 19 bases spanning the gap. The length of the CDR3 is 16 residues. Germline CDR1 reads SGHNT; CDR2 reads YENEEA. The CDR3 coding sequence is TGTGCCAGCAGCAACCCCCGGCAGGGGCGAAACAATGAGCAGTTCTTC. This codes for CASSNPRQGRNNEQFF.

The J gene is TRBJ1-5, the V gene TRBV6-4; TRBD1 is a possible D gene (6 bases). The V end lost 3 bases, the J end lost 6 bases, and 12 bases lay between the germline ends. CDR1 and CDR2 (germline): MRHNA, SNTAGT. The CDR3 has 14 amino acids. This CDR3 reads CASSEQGIGQPQHF. Written as DNA, the CDR3 is TGTGCCAGCAGTGAACAGGGAATTGGTCAGCCCCAGCATTTT.

The CDR3 DNA reads as TGTGCCATCAGTGGGGGTTTTGGCAGGGACACCGGGGAGCTGTTTTTT. Translating it yields CAISGGFGRDTGELFF. The chain uses TRBV10-3 and TRBJ2-2, with D maybe TRBD1 (5 bases). Per the germline V gene, CDR1 is ENHRY and CDR2 is SYGVKD. The CDR3 is 16 residues long. V was pared by 4 bases and J by 3 bases, with 15 bases between.

The genes are TRBV7-9 and TRBJ1-2; D uncertain. Germline V gene sequence: CDR1 SEHNR, CDR2 FQNEAQ (reference sequence). Trimming removed 3 bases at V and 4 bases at J, with 12 bases between. This CDR3 region has 14 residues. The CDR3 coding sequence is TGTGCCAGCAGCTTTTCGGTCGCTAGCTATGGCTACACCTTC. Protein product: CASSFSVASYGYTF.

The chain employs TRBV15 and TRBJ2-5, with 7 bases that match TRBD1. The CDR3 has 16 amino acids. Germline-derived CDR1 and CDR2 are LNHNV and YYDKDF (reference sequence). V trimming: 9 bases; J trimming: 0 bases; junction bases outside the gene matches: 13. CDR3 in DNA: TGTGCCACTACCCCTACGGGACAGCGCAACCAAGAGACCCAGTACTTC. Its protein product is CATTPTGQRNQETQYF.

This chain uses TRBV29-1 with TRBJ1-5; 11 nucleotides match TRBD1. J lost 5 bases, V lost 0 bases, and 9 bases had no gene match. The CDR3 has 17 residues. The V gene's germline CDR1 is SQVTM and CDR2 ANQGSEA. CDR3 sequence reads: CSVEDPYGTGGDQPQHF. The CDR3, as DNA: TGCAGCGTTGAAGATCCCTACGGGACAGGGGGGGATCAGCCCCAGCATTTT.

This clone showed up just a few times. This rearrangement joins TRBV28 to TRBJ1-3, with D possibly TRBD1 on 5 matching bases. The CDR3 spans 16 residues. Trimming pared 3 bases from V and 0 bases from J, leaving 12 bases between. Germline V CDR1 and CDR2: MDHEN, SYDVKM. The CDR3 region is CASSFPGFLSGNTIYF. The CDR3 coding sequence is TGTGCCAGCAGTTTCCCAGGGTTCCTCTCTGGAAACACCATATATTTT.

This rearrangement joins TRBV6-2 or TRBV6-3 to TRBJ1-3, with D tentatively TRBD1 (5 bases). CDR3 length: 15 residues. The germline V and J ends were trimmed by 4 bases and 0 bases, with 10 bases remaining between them. Germline V gene sequence: CDR1 MNHEY, CDR2 SVGEGT. DNA for the CDR3: TGTGCCAGCAGTTCAGGGCAGAGCTCTGGAAACACCATATATTTT. Translating gives CASSSGQSSGNTIYF.

This chain uses TRBV11-3 with TRBJ1-1; D remains ambiguous. The V gene's germline CDR1 is SGHNT and CDR2 YENEEA. Trimming left V 7 bases short and J 4 bases short, with 10 bases between. The CDR3 loop spans 12 amino acids. The CDR3 nucleotides are TGTGCCAGCAACCGGGAAGGCACTGAAGCTTTCTTT. Encoded protein: CASNREGTEAFF.

The V gene is TRBV5-4, the J gene TRBJ1-1; D perhaps matches TRBD1 (6 bases). Between the trimmed V and J ends, which lost 2 bases and 0 bases, there was a span of 11 bases. Germline CDR1 and CDR2: SGHNT and YYREEE (reference sequence). There are 15 residues in the CDR3. CDR3: CASSFPGEMNTEAFF. In DNA form, the CDR3 reads TGTGCCAGCAGCTTCCCAGGGGAGATGAACACTGAAGCTTTCTTT.

This chain uses TRBV7-6 with TRBJ2-7; D possibly corresponds to TRBD2 (5 bases). Germline V CDR1 and CDR2: SGHVS, FNYEAQ. V lost 2 bases and J lost 2, with 13 bases in between. The CDR3 has 15 amino acids. CDR3 nucleotide sequence: TGTGCCAGCAGCTTAAACGACGGGGATACCTACGAGCAGTACTTC. Protein sequence: CASSLNDGDTYEQYF.

The J gene is TRBJ1-2, the V gene TRBV7-2, with 9 bases matching TRBD1. The germline gives CDR1 SGHTA, CDR2 FQGNSA. This CDR3 region has 16 residues. With V trimmed by 5 bases and J by 4 bases, 11 bases remained unmatched. The CDR3 here is CASSPQPGQGIYGYTF. CDR3 nucleotide sequence: TGTGCCAGCAGCCCGCAACCGGGACAGGGCATCTATGGCTACACCTTC.

The chain uses TRBV24-1 and TRBJ1-1; a possible D gene is TRBD1 (5 bases). CDR3 size: 16 residues. V was clipped by 3 bases and J by 4 bases, with 17 bases between them. The germline CDR1 and CDR2 sequences are KGHDR and SFDVKD. The CDR3 nucleotides read TGTGCCACCAGTGATCCCCTTCCGGGGGGTGGCACTGAAGCTTTCTTT. Its protein product is CATSDPLPGGGTEAFF.

This chain links TRBV24-1 with TRBJ1-2, with 7 bases that match TRBD1. Losses at the gene ends were 3 bases for V and 7 bases for J; bases not matched to a gene: 4. CDR1 and CDR2 from the germline V gene are KGHDR and SFDVKD. The CDR3 consists of 13 residues. CDR3: CATSDPGQPGYTF. For the CDR3, the DNA is TGTGCCACCAGTGATCCGGGACAGCCTGGCTACACCTTC.

In DNA form, the CDR3 reads TGTGACCTCCCCTCGAGCGGGGCTGATGATGAGCAGTTCTTC. Amino acid sequence: CDLPSSGADDEQFF. This chain links TRBV19 with TRBJ2-1; 7 bases are a match to TRBD2. CDR1 and CDR2 from the germline V gene are LNHDA and SQIVND (reference sequence). This CDR3 contains 14 residues.

The rearrangement links TRBV2 to TRBJ2-2, with 11 bases lining up with TRBD2. The trim removed 6 bases at V and 1 base at J, leaving 10 bases unmatched. CDR1 SNHLY and CDR2 FYNNEI come from the germline V gene. The CDR3 covers 18 residues. CDR3 residues: CASRRGLAGGLNTGELFF. In DNA form, the CDR3 reads TGTGCCAGCAGGAGGGGTCTAGCGGGGGGCCTGAACACCGGGGAGCTGTTTTTT.